This T cell receptor (beta chain) was captured in a study of T-cell reconstitution after alpha-beta-depleted transplantation in children. The CDR3 has 15 amino acids. The junction had 3 bases not matched to a gene; V was cut back by 2 bases and J by 2 bases. Germline V gene sequence: CDR1 DFQATT, CDR2 SNEGSKA (reference sequence). The library targeted TCRbeta and was prepared with unique molecular identifiers. TCRdb fed the PCR reads into MiXCR, producing one record per CDR3 protein. The sample yields some 290,000 distinct CDR3 sequences, roughly 9.5% seen once. This clonotype was seen a handful of times.

The sequence was obtained from a human donor who donated a stem cell graft to a child with SCID. Sequencing was performed on PBMCs from the stem cell graft donor, taken from the stem cell graft. The rearrangement links TRBV20-1 to TRBJ2-2, with 9 bases fitting TRBD2. The CDR3 DNA reads as TGCAGTGCTAGAAGAGGGACTAGCAACACCGGGGAGCTGTTTTTT. As protein: CSARRGTSNTGELFF.